The T cell receptor (beta chain) under discussion was sequenced for a study of regulatory T cells in long-lasting Graves disease. The V gene's germline CDR1 is LGHDT and CDR2 YNNKEL (reference sequence). With 0 bases removed from V and 4 bases from J, the gap between germline ends came to 15 bases. The CDR3 has 16 residues. Libraries of TCR beta came from iRepertoire HTBI primers plus Arm-PCR of CDR3 regions. TCRdb recomputed calls from the multiplex PCR reads with MiXCR, one row per CDR3 protein. The profile shows 550,000 or so distinct CDR3 sequences, about 12% of them singletons. Time point specified: newly diagnosed GD, antithyroid drugs for less than 3 months. Making the TCR library involved RNA that had been extracted from PBMCs. This clonotype was detected ten times or more. This same sample was also taken into another study, of T cells in Graves' hyperthyroidism and ophthalmopathy.

The TCR comes from a woman aged 25 to 39 with Graves disease. The sequencing used peripheral blood mononuclear cells (PBMCs), collected at new diagnosis, from a patient treated with antithyroid drugs. This chain connects TRBV3-1 to TRBJ1-2, with D tentatively TRBD1 (6 bases). The CDR3 here is CASSQEYRVGVYGYTF. The CDR3 nucleotides are TGTGCCAGCAGCCAAGAGTACAGGGTTGGTGTCTATGGCTACACCTTC.